These 8 T cell receptor beta chains share one sample of origin, sequenced in a study of blood T cells in healthy people across ages. Primers used in a second PCR of about 7 to 12 cycles were a sample-barcoded 5' primer and a J-beta primer mix. Each CDR3 protein gets one entry after TCRdb re-called the 5' RACE reads with MiXCR. The sample lists hundreds of thousands of distinct CDR3 sequences, under 25% occurring once. Sequences were obtained from blood. The receptors come from a man in his 70s in good health.

This clonotype has more than one count but fewer than ten. The chain joins TRBV7-3 to TRBJ2-3; 7 nucleotides align to TRBD2. Germline CDR1 and CDR2: SGHTA and FQGTGA. The CDR3 totals 15 residues. J lost 5 bases, V lost 5 bases, and 10 bases had no gene match. CDR3 bases: TGTGCCAGCAGCCCGGCGAGCGGGAAAAAAGATACGCAGTATTTT. As protein: CASSPASGKKDTQYF. The full variable domain, completed using reference TRBV7-3 and TRBJ2-3, is GAGVSQTPSNKVTEKGKYVELRCDPISGHTALYWYRQSLGQGPEFLIYFQGTGAADDSGLPNDRFFAVRPEGSVSTLKIQRTERGDSAVYLCASSPASGKKDTQYFGPGTRLTVL.

The J gene is TRBJ2-3, the V gene TRBV29-1; the D is unclear. Germline V gives CDR1 SQVTM, CDR2 ANQGSEA. V was pared by 5 bases and J by 3 bases, with 18 bases between. This CDR3 is built from 15 residues. Here the CDR3 reads CSVLPGVGPTDTQYF. CDR3 sequence (DNA): TGCAGCGTTCTCCCAGGTGTCGGCCCAACAGATACGCAGTATTTT.

In this sample, this clonotype turned up a few times. The J gene is TRBJ2-5, the V gene TRBV7-9; D may correspond to TRBD1 or TRBD2 (5 bases each). The J call may be in error: the DNA end matches TRBJ2-1 better. The CDR3 loop spans 14 amino acids. Germline lookup yields CDR1 SEHNR and CDR2 FQNEAQ (reference sequence). CDR3 loop: CASIFGTANNEQFF. CDR3 coding DNA: TGTGCCAGCATTTTTGGGACCGCCAACAATGAGCAGTTCTTC.

This clonotype was detected a few times. The germline gene is not matched at one end of the junction; a read error may be the cause. CDR3 nucleotides: TGTGCCGGCAGTGCCCGGACTAGCGGGAATGAGCAGTTCTTC. Translation gives CAGSARTSGNEQFF. This chain uses TRBV25-1 with TRBJ2-1, with 11 bases aligning to TRBD2. The CDR3 runs to 14 residues. CDR1 is MGHDK, CDR2 SYGVNS, per germline.

This clonotype was recorded a few times. This chain uses TRBV20-1 with TRBJ1-2, with D tentatively TRBD1 (5 bases). The CDR3 length is 13 residues. The germline CDR1 and CDR2 sequences are DFQATT and SNEGSKA (reference sequence). V lost 0 bases, J lost 7 bases, and 12 bases lay in between. CDR3 coding DNA: TGCAGTGCTAGAGACAGGGAGGCGGGTGGCTACACCTTC. This sequence encodes CSARDREAGGYTF.

This clonotype was detected a few times. V and J are TRBV20-1 and TRBJ2-7; D possibly corresponds to TRBD2 (5 bases). The CDR3 spans 12 residues. Germline V lookup: CDR1 DFQATT, CDR2 SNEGSKA (reference sequence). Trimming shortened V by 5 bases and J by 3 bases, and 11 bases separated the two germline ends. In DNA, the CDR3 is TGCAGTGCTGCGACTACGGGCTACGAGCAGTACTTC. It is translated as CSAATTGYEQYF.

The chain has TRBV5-1 and TRBJ2-3; D might be TRBD1 or TRBD2, each matching 5 bases. CDR3 length equals 13 residues. Germline lookup yields CDR1 SGHRS and CDR2 YFSETQ. The V gene lost 7 bases and the J gene lost 3 bases, with 12 bases spanning the gap. This chain's CDR3 is CASHPEGTDTQYF. The CDR3 DNA reads as TGCGCCAGCCATCCCGAGGGGACAGATACGCAGTATTTT.

This clonotype was detected only a few times. At one of its ends the junction is not consistent with the germline gene, which may arise from a read error. V and J are TRBV28 and TRBJ2-7; D possibly corresponds to TRBD1 (7 bases). Looked up from germline, CDR1 is MDHEN and CDR2 is SYDVKM. The CDR3 covers 14 residues. CDR3 sequence reads: CANSLEQGRYEQYF. CDR3 DNA sequence: TGTGCCAACAGTTTAGAACAGGGGAGGTACGAGCAGTACTTC.